One sample yielded the 25 T cell receptor beta chains listed below, sequenced in a study of T cells in localized non-small cell lung cancer. The table came from immunoSEQ multiplex PCR; TCRdb's copy has only in-frame clones and leaves some out. The data hold 29,000 or so clones, with 88% observed a single time. The input for sequencing was peripheral blood, taken before any cancer treatment. Receptor source: a female donor of 60 years or more with stage III squamous cell lung carcinoma.

The chain couples TRBV28 to TRBJ1-2; possibly TRBD1 for D (6 bases). V lost 6 bases and J lost 8, with 16 bases in between. The length of the CDR3 is 13 residues. CDR1 MDHEN and CDR2 SYDVKM come from the germline V gene. CDR3 sequence reads: CASSSTGVSGYTF. Here the CDR3 DNA reads TGTGCCAGCAGCTCGACAGGAGTGAGCGGCTACACCTTC.

The chain links TRBV28 to TRBJ1-2; no clear D gene. Per the germline V gene, CDR1 is MDHEN and CDR2 is SYDVKM. V was clipped by 3 bases and J by 7 bases, with 15 bases between them. The CDR3 spans 14 residues. The CDR3: CASSFVVVVSGYTF. CDR3 DNA sequence: TGTGCCAGCAGTTTCGTGGTGGTTGTGTCTGGCTACACCTTC.

The CDR3 DNA reads as TGTGCCAGCAGCAACTCCGGGACGGCCTCCTACGAGCAGTACTTC. Its translation is CASSNSGTASYEQYF. This chain joins TRBV7-2 and TRBJ2-7; D might be TRBD1 or TRBD2, each matching 5 bases. The CDR3 runs 15 residues. V was cut by 5 bases and J by 0 bases, with 14 bases left in between. Looked up from germline, CDR1 is SGHTA and CDR2 is FQGNSA.

The chain has TRBV5-4 and TRBJ1-1; D not certain. V was shortened by 0 bases and J by 1 base, with 7 bases between the two germline ends. CDR1 is SGHNT and CDR2 is YYREEE in the germline V gene (reference sequence). This CDR3 spans 14 amino acids. The CDR3 is CASSLGVANTEAFF. CDR3 sequence (DNA): TGTGCCAGCAGCTTGGGGGTGGCGAACACTGAAGCTTTCTTT.

V and J are TRBV5-1 and TRBJ1-1; tentative D call: TRBD1 (5 bases). The CDR3 spans 15 residues. V shed 4 bases and J shed 1 base, with 14 bases lying between them. CDR1 is SGHRS and CDR2 is YFSETQ in the germline V gene. CDR3 DNA sequence: TGCGCCAGCAGCCCTATAGATCAGGGGAACACTGAAGCTTTCTTT. This gives the protein CASSPIDQGNTEAFF.

The rearrangement links TRBV2 to TRBJ2-7; 7 bases are a match to TRBD2. Looked up from germline, CDR1 is SNHLY and CDR2 is FYNNEI. After removal of 5 bases from V and 1 base from J, the junction contained 11 bases not matched to a gene. CDR3 length: 16 residues. The CDR3: CASSPLRAGVSYEQYF. CDR3 bases: TGTGCCAGCAGTCCTTTGAGGGCGGGAGTGTCCTACGAGCAGTACTTC.

CDR3 sequence: CASSLGNNEQFF. In DNA, the CDR3 is TGTGCCAGCAGTCTGGGGAACAATGAGCAGTTCTTC. The chain joins TRBV6-1 to TRBJ2-1, with D unclear. The germline CDR1 and CDR2 sequences are MNHNS and SASEGT. With 5 bases removed from V and 5 bases from J, the gap between germline ends came to 7 bases. The CDR3 consists of 12 residues.

The genes are TRBV6-5 and TRBJ1-1; 7 bases are shared with TRBD1. Germline V CDR1 and CDR2: MNHEY, SVGAGI. The CDR3 runs 14 residues. V was pared by 6 bases and J by 0 bases, with 4 bases of the junction left unmatched. CDR3 sequence reads: CASRRGQMNTEAFF. The CDR3 region has the DNA TGTGCCAGCAGACGGGGACAGATGAACACTGAAGCTTTCTTT.

The chain recombines TRBV27 with TRBJ1-6, with D possibly TRBD1 on 6 matching bases. Trimming left V 10 bases short and J 8 bases short, with 24 bases between. Per germline, CDR1 MNHEY and CDR2 SMNVEV (reference sequence). The CDR3 totals 16 residues. The CDR3 region is CAINYRVSVPDSPLHF. In DNA, the CDR3 is TGTGCCATCAATTACAGGGTTTCCGTACCCGATTCACCCCTCCACTTT.

V usage is TRBV6-5 and J usage is TRBJ1-2; no clear D gene. CDR1 and CDR2 (germline): MNHEY, SVGAGI. Trimming took 4 bases from V and 3 from J, leaving 15 bases between them. This CDR3 contains 15 residues. For the CDR3, the DNA is TGTGCCAGCAGTTGGTGGAGGAGAAGTGACTATGGCTACACCTTC. Its protein is CASSWWRRSDYGYTF.

The chain uses TRBV6-5 and TRBJ1-1; D uncertain. The CDR3 is made up of 13 amino acids. Trimming took off 2 bases at V and 1 base at J, with 5 bases between the two ends. Germline V CDR1 and CDR2: MNHEY, SVGAGI. CDR3: CASSYSQNTEAFF. CDR3 in DNA: TGTGCCAGCAGTTACAGTCAGAACACTGAAGCTTTCTTT.

The V call is TRBV7-2, the J call TRBJ1-6; 10 bases line up with TRBD1. CDR3 length equals 15 residues. The V segment lost 4 bases and the J segment 8 bases; nucleotides outside the gene matches: 5. Germline values: CDR1 SGHTA, CDR2 FQGNSA. CDR3 in DNA: TGTGCCAGCAGCTCGCGGACAGGGGGTTATTCACCCCTCCACTTT. Translating gives CASSSRTGGYSPLHF. Full variable domain (rest looked up from reference TRBV7-2 and TRBJ1-6): GAGVSQSPSNKVTEKGKDVELRCDPISGHTALYWYRQSLGQGLEFLIYFQGNSAPDKSGLPSDRFSAERTGGSVSTLTIQRTQQEDSAVYLCASSSRTGGYSPLHFGNGTRLTVT.

The rearrangement joins TRBV5-1 to TRBJ1-6, with 8 bases that match TRBD1. The CDR3 covers 14 residues. Looked up from germline, CDR1 is SGHRS and CDR2 is YFSETQ. After removal of 1 base from V and 8 bases from J, the junction contained 2 bases not matched to a gene. The CDR3, as DNA: TGCGCCAGCAGCTTGATGGACAGGGATTCACCCCTCCACTTT. This translates into CASSLMDRDSPLHF.

This clone was seen a handful of times. Other DNA sequences from this sample encode an identical CDR3 as well. V is TRBV7-2 and J is TRBJ2-5; the D is unclear. Germline lookup yields CDR1 SGHTA and CDR2 FQGNSA. V was pared by 1 base and J by 3 bases, with 6 bases between. The CDR3 runs 13 residues. The CDR3 DNA reads TGTGCCAGCAGCTTAGTCTGGAAAGAGACCCAGTACTTC. The encoded protein is CASSLVWKETQYF.

The V and J genes are TRBV5-1 and TRBJ1-1; no definite D call. Germline-derived CDR1 and CDR2 are SGHRS and YFSETQ. V was pared by 0 bases and J by 2 bases, with 8 bases between. The CDR3 extends over 14 amino acids. CDR3 DNA: TGCGCCAGCAGCTTGGAGCCACGAAACACTGAAGCTTTCTTT. Amino acid sequence: CASSLEPRNTEAFF.

The chain employs TRBV19 and TRBJ1-3, with a possible D match to TRBD1 (5 bases). The V and J ends lost 4 bases and 2 bases respectively, with 9 bases between them. The CDR3 is 14 residues long. The germline gives CDR1 LNHDA, CDR2 SQIVND (reference sequence). The CDR3 region is CASSTGITGNTIYF. Here the CDR3 DNA reads TGTGCCAGTAGTACAGGGATTACTGGAAACACCATATATTTT. The full variable domain, in which reference TRBV19 and TRBJ1-3 provide the parts outside the CDR3, is DGGITQSPKYLFRKEGQNVTLSCEQNLNHDAMYWYRQDPGQGLRLIYYSQIVNDFQKGDIAEGYSVSREKKESFPLTVTSAQKNPTAFYLCASSTGITGNTIYFGEGSWLTVV.

V and J are TRBV1 and TRBJ2-7; the table gives TRBD2 as D, unverified against the DNA. TRBV1 corresponds to a pseudogene. This CDR3 has 12 residues. Written as DNA, the CDR3 is TGCACCAGCAGCGGTCGACTGTACGAGCAGTACTTC. It yields the protein CTSSGRLYEQYF.

CDR3 coding DNA: TGTGCCAGCAGCTTAGGGCTAGGACAGGGTAATCAGCCCCAGCATTTT. Amino acid sequence: CASSLGLGQGNQPQHF. V usage is TRBV7-9 and J usage is TRBJ1-5; 8 nucleotides line up with TRBD1. Per the germline V gene, CDR1 is SEHNR and CDR2 is FQNEAQ (reference sequence). This CDR3 region has 16 residues. Germline trimming cut 1 base from V and 4 bases from J; bases unmatched to any gene: 6.

V and J are TRBV27 and TRBJ2-1, with 11 nucleotides matching TRBD2. CDR1 is MNHEY and CDR2 is SMNVEV in the germline V gene (reference sequence). Trimming removed 0 bases from V and 12 bases from J; junction bases left unmatched: 10. This CDR3 region has 16 residues. For the CDR3, the DNA is TGTGCCAGCAGTTTATCGCCTAGCGGGGGGAGACAGGGGCAGTTCTTC. As protein: CASSLSPSGGRQGQFF.

CDR3 nucleotide sequence: TGCGCCAGCAGCTCCTTACAGGGGATTCTTTCTGGCTACACCTTC. This codes for CASSSLQGILSGYTF. The rearrangement uses TRBV5-1 and TRBJ1-2; 7 nucleotides match TRBD1. The CDR3 length is 15 residues. V trimming: 3 bases; J trimming: 7 bases; junction bases outside the gene matches: 12. CDR1 is SGHRS, CDR2 YFSETQ, per germline.

The V and J genes are TRBV7-2 and TRBJ2-2, with D possibly matching TRBD1 (5 bases). V lost 4 bases to trimming and J lost 4 bases, with 16 bases between them. Germline lookup yields CDR1 SGHTA and CDR2 FQGNSA. The CDR3 spans 16 residues. The chain's CDR3 is CASSSYLGQSTGELFF. CDR3 DNA: TGTGCCAGCAGCTCTTATTTGGGGCAGAGCACCGGGGAGCTGTTTTTT.

The genes are TRBV10-3 and TRBJ1-1; 9 bases are a match to TRBD1. V gave up 8 bases and J gave up 4 bases; unmatched junction bases: 8. CDR1 and CDR2 from the germline V gene are ENHRY and SYGVKD. The CDR3 has 14 residues. The CDR3 reads CAIGGQGRGTEAFF. The CDR3, as DNA: TGTGCCATCGGGGGACAGGGCAGGGGCACTGAAGCTTTCTTT.

V and J are TRBV6-1 and TRBJ2-7, with TRBD1 matching 9 bases. The CDR3 has 15 residues. The ends lost 6 bases at V and 1 base at J; junction bases unmatched: 7. CDR1 MNHNS and CDR2 SASEGT come from the germline V gene. CDR3 amino acids: CASRFDRGGSYEQYF. Here the CDR3 DNA reads TGTGCCAGCAGATTCGACAGGGGGGGATCCTACGAGCAGTACTTC.

This clone was seen a few times. This chain uses TRBV7-2 with TRBJ1-3, with D hard to call. Trimming left V 6 bases short and J 4 bases short, with 10 bases between. CDR1 and CDR2 (germline): SGHTA, FQGNSA. This CDR3 is 13 amino acids long. The CDR3 here is CASSPLAGNTIYF. Here the CDR3 DNA reads TGTGCCAGCAGTCCGTTGGCAGGAAACACCATATATTTT.

The chain carries TRBV19 and TRBJ1-5; unclear D gene. The V gene lost 4 bases and the J gene lost 0 bases, with 13 bases spanning the gap. Per the germline V gene, CDR1 is LNHDA and CDR2 is SQIVND (reference sequence). The CDR3 totals 16 residues. CDR3 DNA sequence: TGTGCCAGTAGTACCAGAGGAGATTATAGCAATCAGCCCCAGCATTTT. It yields the protein CASSTRGDYSNQPQHF.